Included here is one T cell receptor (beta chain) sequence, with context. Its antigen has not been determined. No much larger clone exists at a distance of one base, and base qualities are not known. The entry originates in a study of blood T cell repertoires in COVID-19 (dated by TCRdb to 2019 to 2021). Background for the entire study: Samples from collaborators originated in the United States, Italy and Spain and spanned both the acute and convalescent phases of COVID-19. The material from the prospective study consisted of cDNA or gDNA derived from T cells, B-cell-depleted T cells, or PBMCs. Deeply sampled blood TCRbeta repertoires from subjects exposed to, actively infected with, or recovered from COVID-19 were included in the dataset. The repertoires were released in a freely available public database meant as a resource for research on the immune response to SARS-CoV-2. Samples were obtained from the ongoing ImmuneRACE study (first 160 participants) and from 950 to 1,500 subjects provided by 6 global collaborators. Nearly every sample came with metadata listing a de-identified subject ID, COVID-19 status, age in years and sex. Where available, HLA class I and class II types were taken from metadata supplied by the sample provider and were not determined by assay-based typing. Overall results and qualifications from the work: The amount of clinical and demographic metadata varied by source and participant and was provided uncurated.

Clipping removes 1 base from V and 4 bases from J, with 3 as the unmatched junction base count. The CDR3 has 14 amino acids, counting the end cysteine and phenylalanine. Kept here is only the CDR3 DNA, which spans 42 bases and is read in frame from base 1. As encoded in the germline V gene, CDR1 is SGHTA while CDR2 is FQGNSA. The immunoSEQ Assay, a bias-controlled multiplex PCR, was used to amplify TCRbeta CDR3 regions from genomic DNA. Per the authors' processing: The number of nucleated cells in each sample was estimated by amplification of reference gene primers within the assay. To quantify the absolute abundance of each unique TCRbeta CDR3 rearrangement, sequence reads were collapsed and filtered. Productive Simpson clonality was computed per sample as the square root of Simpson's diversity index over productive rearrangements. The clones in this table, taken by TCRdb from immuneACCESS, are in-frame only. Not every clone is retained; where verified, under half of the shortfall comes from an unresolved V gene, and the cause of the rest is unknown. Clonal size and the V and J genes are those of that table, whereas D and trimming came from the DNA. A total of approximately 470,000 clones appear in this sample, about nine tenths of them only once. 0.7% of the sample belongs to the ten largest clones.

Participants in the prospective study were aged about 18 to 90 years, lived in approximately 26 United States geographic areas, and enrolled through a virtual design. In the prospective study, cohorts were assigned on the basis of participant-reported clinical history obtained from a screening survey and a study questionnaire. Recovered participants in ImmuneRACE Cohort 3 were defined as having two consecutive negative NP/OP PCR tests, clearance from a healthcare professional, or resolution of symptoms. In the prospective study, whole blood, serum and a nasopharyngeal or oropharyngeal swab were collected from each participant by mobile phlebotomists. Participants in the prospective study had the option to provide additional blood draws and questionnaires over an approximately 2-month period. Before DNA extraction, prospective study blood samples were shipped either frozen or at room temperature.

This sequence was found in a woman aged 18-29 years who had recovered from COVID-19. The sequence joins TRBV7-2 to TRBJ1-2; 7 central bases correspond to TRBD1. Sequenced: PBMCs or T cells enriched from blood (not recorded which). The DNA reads TGTGCCAGCAGCTTAGACAGGGGATCCTATGGCTACACCTTC. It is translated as CASSLDRGSYGYTF.